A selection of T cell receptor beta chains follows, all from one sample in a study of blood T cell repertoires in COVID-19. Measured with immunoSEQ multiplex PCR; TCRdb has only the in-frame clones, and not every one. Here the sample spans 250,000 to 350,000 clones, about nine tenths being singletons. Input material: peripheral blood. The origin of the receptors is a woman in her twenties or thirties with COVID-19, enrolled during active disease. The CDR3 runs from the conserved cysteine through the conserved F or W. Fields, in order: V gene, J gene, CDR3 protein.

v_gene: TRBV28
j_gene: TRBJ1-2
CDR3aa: CASSHGGGSVKGYTF

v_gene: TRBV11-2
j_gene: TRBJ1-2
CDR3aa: CASSLWNRSPYGYTF

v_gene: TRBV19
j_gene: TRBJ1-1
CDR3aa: CASSIGEKAEAFF

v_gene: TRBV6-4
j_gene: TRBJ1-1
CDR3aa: CASSVEGNTEAFF

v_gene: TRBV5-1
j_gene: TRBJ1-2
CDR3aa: CASSPPGVSNYGYTF

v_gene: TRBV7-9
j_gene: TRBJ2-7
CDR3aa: CASSSTGLAWEQYF

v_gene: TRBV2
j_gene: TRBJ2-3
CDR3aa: CASTLIAGGGISDTQYF

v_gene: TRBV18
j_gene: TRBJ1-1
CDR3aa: CASSLTGSTEAFF

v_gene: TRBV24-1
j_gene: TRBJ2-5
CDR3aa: CATSDTRDRGETQYF

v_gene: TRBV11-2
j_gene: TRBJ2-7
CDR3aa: CASSLPGISPGYEQYF

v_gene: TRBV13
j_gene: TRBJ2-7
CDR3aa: CASSLTSGSYEQYF

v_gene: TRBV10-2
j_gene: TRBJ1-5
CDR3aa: CASSDGQGGNQPQHF

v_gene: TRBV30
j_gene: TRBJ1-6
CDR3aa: CAWSRQGGSPLHF

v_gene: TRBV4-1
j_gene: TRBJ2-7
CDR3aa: CASSQEEFYEQYF

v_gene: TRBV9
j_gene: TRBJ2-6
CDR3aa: CASSVEDFRSSGANVLTF

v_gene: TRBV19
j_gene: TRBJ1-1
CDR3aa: CASSIAVGATEAFF

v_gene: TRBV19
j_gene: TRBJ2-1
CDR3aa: CASRVSGNNEQFF

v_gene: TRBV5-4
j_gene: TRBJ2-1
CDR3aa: CASSGPGHNEQFF

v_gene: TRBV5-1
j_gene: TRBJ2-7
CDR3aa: CASSLMAATYEQYF

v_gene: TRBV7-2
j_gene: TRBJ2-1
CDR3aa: CASSLVGGNEQFF

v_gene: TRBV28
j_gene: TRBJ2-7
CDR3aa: CASREPLTYEQYF

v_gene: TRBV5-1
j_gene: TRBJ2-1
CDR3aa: CASAPGTGGDNEQFF

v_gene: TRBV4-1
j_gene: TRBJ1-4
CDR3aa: CASSLPGTTNEKLFF

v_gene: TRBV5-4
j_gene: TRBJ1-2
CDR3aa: CASSPVWGANYGYTF

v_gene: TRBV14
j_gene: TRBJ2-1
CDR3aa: CASSPLLVARNNEQFF

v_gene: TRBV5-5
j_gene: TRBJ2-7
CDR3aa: CASSLSLAGRTSPYEQYF

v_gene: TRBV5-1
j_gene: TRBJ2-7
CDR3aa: CASSLGWTGLYEQYF

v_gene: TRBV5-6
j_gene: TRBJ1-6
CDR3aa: CASSPPGTRISYNSPLHF

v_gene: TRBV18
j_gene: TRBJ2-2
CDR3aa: CASSPPDSANRGELFF

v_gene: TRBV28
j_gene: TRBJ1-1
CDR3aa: CASSSPGTGVTEAFF

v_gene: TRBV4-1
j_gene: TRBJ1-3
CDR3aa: CASSQEVGRADTIYF

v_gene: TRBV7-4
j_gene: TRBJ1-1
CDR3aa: CASSSGQGGVNTEAFF

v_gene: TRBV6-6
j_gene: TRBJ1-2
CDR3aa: CASSWTGDGYTF

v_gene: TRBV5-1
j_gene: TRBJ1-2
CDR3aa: CASSLRGRGYGYTF

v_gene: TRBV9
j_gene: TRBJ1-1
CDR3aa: CASSVVGVGGADTEAFF